This T cell receptor beta chain stems from a study of T cells in Graves' hyperthyroidism and ophthalmopathy. The TCR beta CDR3 regions underwent amplification using RNA transcripts as the source. Primed by the HTBI set, a first-round RT-PCR was run on the TCR CDR3. Via MiXCR, TCRdb re-called the multiplex PCR reads, giving one row per CDR3 protein. The table records roughly 300,000 distinct CDR3 sequences, 11% to 15% of them present only once. This clonotype was counted only a few times. Germline V gene data show CDR1 as DFQATT and CDR2 as SNEGSKA (reference sequence). The CDR3 sequence is 13 residues long. J gave up 2 bases and V 6 bases, and 4 bases lay outside the gene matches.

The sequence was collected from a woman under 40 with Graves' hyperthyroidism. This chain links TRBV20-1 with TRBJ1-5; 7 bases align to TRBD1. Specimen: blood. The CDR3 here is CSAWDSGNQPQHF. The CDR3 bases are TGCAGTGCGTGGGACAGCGGCAATCAGCCCCAGCATTTT.